This T cell receptor beta chain was recorded in a study of identical twins. Study results and caveats: Analyses of zero insertions could be partly confounded by invariant MAIT and iNKT cells. Carriage of fewer insertions was seen in abundant cord blood beta clonotypes, whereas memory repertoires showed none.

With template switching, a universal primer site was added, and the cDNA carried unique molecular identifiers. TCRdb used MiXCR to reprocess the 5' RACE reads, holding one entry per CDR3 protein. This sample carries around 250,000 distinct CDR3 sequences, approximately 11% of them seen once, and the ten largest clones take around 4%. This clonotype was picked up a small number of times. Antigen specificity is unknown. The data were also submitted as part of a second study, on yellow fever vaccine responses in identical twins.

Specimen: memory (CD45RO+) T cells sorted from blood. The TCR sequence derives from a woman between 18 and 30 years old in good health.

The CDR3 DNA sequence: TGTGCCAGTACCCGACCGTTGACAGGAGATCGGAGCACCGGGGAGCTGTTTTTT. Translation: CASTRPLTGDRSTGELFF. This chain uses TRBV19 with TRBJ2-2; D is perhaps TRBD1 (6 bases). The CDR3 covers 18 residues. Germline CDR1 LNHDA, CDR2 SQIVND (reference sequence). The V end was cut by 7 bases, the J end by 4 bases, with 25 bases between.